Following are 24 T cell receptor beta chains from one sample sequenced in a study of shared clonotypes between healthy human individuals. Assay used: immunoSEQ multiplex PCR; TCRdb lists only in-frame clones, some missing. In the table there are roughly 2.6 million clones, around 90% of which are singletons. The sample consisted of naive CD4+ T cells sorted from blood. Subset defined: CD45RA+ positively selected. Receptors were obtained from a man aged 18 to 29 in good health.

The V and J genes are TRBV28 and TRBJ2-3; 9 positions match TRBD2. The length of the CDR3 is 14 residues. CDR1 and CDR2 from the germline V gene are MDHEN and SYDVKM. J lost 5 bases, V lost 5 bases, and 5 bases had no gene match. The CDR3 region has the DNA TGTGCCAGCAGTCGCGGGGGGGCCGGAGATACGCAGTATTTT. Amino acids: CASSRGGAGDTQYF.

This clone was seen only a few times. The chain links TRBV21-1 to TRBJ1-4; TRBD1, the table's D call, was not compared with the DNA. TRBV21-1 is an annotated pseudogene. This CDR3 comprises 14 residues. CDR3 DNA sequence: TGTGCCAGCATATCGGACAGTCGGGGTGAAAAACTGTTTTTT. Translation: CASISDSRGEKLFF.

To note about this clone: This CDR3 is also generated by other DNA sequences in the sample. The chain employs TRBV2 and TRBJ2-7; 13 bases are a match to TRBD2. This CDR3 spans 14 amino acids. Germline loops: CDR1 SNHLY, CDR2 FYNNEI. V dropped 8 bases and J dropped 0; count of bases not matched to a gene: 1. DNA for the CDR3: TGTGCCAGCCGGACTAGCGGGAGCTCCTACGAGCAGTACTTC. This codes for CASRTSGSSYEQYF.

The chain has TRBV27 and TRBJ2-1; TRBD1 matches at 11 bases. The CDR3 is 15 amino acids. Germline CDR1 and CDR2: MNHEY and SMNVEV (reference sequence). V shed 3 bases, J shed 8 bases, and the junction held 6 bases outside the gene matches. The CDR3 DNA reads TGTGCCAGCAGTTTCCGGACAGGGGGCGTGGATGAGCAGTTCTTC. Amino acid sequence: CASSFRTGGVDEQFF.

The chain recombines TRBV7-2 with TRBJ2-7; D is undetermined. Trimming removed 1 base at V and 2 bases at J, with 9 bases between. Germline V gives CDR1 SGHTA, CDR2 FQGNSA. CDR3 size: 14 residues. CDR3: CASSLESGPYEQYF. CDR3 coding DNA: TGTGCCAGCAGCTTAGAATCGGGCCCCTACGAGCAGTACTTC.

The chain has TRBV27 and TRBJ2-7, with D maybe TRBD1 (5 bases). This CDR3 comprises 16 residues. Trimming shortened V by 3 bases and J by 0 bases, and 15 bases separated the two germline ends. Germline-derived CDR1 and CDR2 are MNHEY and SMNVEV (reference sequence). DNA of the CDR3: TGTGCCAGCAGTTTGGGGCCAGCGCGTTTCTCCTACGAGCAGTACTTC. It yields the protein CASSLGPARFSYEQYF.

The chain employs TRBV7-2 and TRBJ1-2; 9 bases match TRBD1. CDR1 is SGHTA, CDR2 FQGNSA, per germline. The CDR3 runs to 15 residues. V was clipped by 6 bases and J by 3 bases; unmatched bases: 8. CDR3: CASRPGQGLDYGYTF. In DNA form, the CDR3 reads TGTGCCAGCAGACCCGGACAGGGGTTAGACTATGGCTACACCTTC. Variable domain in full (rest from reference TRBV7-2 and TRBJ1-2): GAGVSQSPSNKVTEKGKDVELRCDPISGHTALYWYRQSLGQGLEFLIYFQGNSAPDKSGLPSDRFSAERTGGSVSTLTIQRTQQEDSAVYLCASRPGQGLDYGYTFGSGTRLTVV.

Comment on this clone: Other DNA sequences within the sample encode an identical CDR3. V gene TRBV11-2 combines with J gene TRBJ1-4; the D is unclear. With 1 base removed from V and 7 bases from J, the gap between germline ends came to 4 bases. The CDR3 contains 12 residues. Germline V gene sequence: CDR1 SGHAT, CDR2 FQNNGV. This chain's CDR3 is CASSLVGEKLFF. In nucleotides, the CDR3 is TGTGCCAGCAGCTTAGTCGGTGAAAAACTGTTTTTT.

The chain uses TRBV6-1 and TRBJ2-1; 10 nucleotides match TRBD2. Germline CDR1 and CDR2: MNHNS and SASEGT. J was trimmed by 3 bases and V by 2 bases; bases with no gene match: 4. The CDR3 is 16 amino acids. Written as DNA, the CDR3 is TGTGCCAGCAGTGAAATACTAGCGGGGCGCTACAATGAGCAGTTCTTC. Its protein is CASSEILAGRYNEQFF.

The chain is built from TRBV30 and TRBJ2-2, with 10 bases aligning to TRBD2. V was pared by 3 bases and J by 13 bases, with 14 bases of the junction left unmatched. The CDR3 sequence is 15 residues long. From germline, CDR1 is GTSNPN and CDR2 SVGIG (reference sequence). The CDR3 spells CAWSDRTSGSLWLFF. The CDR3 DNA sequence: TGTGCCTGGAGCGACAGGACTAGCGGCTCTCTTTGGCTGTTTTTT.

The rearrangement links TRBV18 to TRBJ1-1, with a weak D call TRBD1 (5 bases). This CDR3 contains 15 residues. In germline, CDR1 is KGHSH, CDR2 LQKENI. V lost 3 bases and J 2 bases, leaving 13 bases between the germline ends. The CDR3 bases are TGTGCCAGCTCACCCTTGTCAGGGATCAACACTGAAGCTTTCTTT. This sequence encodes CASSPLSGINTEAFF.

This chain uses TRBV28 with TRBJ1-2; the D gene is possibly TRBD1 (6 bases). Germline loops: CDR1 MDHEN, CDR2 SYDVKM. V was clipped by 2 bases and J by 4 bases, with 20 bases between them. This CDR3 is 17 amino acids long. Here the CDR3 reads CASSLNRARALPYGYTF. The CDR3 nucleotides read TGTGCCAGCAGTTTAAACAGGGCAAGGGCGCTCCCCTATGGCTACACCTTC.

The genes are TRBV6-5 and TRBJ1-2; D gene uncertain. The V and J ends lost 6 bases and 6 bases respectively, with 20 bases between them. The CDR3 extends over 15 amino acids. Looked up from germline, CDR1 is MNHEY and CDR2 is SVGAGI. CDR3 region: CASSQAGSQVHGYTF. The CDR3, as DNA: TGTGCCAGCAGCCAAGCGGGGTCTCAGGTTCATGGCTACACCTTC.

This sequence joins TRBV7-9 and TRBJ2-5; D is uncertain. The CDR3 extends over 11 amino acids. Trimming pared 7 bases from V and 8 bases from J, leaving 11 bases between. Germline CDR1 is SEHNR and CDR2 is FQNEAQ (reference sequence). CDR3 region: CASTLLGTQYF. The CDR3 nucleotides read TGTGCCAGCACCCTCTTGGGTACCCAGTACTTC.

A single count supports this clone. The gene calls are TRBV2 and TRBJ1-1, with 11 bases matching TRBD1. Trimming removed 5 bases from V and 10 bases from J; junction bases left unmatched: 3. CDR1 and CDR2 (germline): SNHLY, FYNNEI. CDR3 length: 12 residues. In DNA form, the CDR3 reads TGTGCCAGCAGTATTGGGACAGGGGGAGCTTTCTTT. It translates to CASSIGTGGAFF.

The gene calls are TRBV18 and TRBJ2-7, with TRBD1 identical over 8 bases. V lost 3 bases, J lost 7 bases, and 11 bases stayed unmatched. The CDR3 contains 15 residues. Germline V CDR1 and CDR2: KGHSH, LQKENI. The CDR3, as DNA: TGTGCCAGCTCACCCGCCGGGACAGGCTCTAAAGAGCAGTACTTC. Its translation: CASSPAGTGSKEQYF.

The CDR3 reads CASSESTRNTEAFF. DNA for the CDR3: TGTGCCAGCAGTGAATCTACTCGGAACACTGAAGCTTTCTTT. V gene TRBV6-1 combines with J gene TRBJ1-1; the D is unclear. The CDR3 runs to 14 residues. Per the germline V gene, CDR1 is MNHNS and CDR2 is SASEGT. The germline V and J ends were trimmed by 2 bases and 1 base, with 8 bases remaining between them.

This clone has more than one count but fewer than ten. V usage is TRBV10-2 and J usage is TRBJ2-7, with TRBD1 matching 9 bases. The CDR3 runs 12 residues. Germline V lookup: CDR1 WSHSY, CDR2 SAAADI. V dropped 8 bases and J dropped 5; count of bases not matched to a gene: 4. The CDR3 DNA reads TGCGCCAGCCGGGACAGGGACCACGAGCAGTACTTC. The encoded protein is CASRDRDHEQYF.

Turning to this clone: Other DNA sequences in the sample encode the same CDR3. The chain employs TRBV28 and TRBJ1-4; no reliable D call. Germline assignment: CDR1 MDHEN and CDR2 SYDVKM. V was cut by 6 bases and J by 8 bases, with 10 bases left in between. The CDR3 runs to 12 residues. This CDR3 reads CASSRTGEKLFF. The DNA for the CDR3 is TGTGCCAGCAGCCGGACCGGGGAAAAACTGTTTTTT.

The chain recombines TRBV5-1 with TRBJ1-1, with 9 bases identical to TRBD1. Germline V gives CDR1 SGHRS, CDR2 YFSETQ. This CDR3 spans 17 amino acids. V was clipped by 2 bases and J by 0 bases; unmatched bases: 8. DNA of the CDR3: TGCGCCAGCAGCTTAGGCGGGACAGGGTCAATGAACACTGAAGCTTTCTTT. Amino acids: CASSLGGTGSMNTEAFF.

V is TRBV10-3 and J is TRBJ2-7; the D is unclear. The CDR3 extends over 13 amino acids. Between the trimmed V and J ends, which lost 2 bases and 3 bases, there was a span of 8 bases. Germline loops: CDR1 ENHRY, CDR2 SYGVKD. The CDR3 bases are TGTGCCATCAGTGAGGGGCCTAACTACGAGCAGTACTTC. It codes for CAISEGPNYEQYF.

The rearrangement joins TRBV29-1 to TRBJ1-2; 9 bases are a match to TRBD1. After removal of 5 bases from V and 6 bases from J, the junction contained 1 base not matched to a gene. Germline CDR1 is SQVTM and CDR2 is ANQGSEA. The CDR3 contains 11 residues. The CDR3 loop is CSVWTGDGYTF. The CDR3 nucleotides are TGCAGCGTTTGGACAGGGGATGGCTACACCTTC.

The CDR3 loop is CASSDGLSTQETQYF. As DNA, the CDR3 is TGTGCCAGCAGTGACGGACTGTCCACACAAGAGACCCAGTACTTC. The gene calls are TRBV28 and TRBJ2-5; D is perhaps TRBD2 (5 bases). With 5 bases removed from V and 2 bases from J, the gap between germline ends came to 15 bases. This CDR3 contains 15 residues. Germline CDR1 reads MDHEN; CDR2 reads SYDVKM.

CDR3 region: CSAVPHGYTF. The CDR3 DNA follows: TGCAGTGCCGTCCCTCATGGCTACACCTTC. V usage is TRBV20-1 and J usage is TRBJ1-2; no firm D call. Germline lookup yields CDR1 DFQATT and CDR2 SNEGSKA (reference sequence). The V end was cut by 6 bases, the J end by 6 bases, with 8 bases between. The CDR3 runs to 10 residues.